These 4 T cell receptor beta chains originate from one sample sequenced in a study (dated by TCRdb to between 2015 and 2016). The library was built by means of 5' RACE. For sequencing, an Illumina MiSeq was employed. TCRdb ran its own pipeline on the public reads, namely fastp trimming at Q25 and MiXCR clone calling, and kept in-frame beta chains. Each CDR3 protein gets just one entry, which takes the most common genes and DNA from the rows behind it. The sample table lists some 44,000 distinct CDR3 sequences, approximately 28% of them with a count of one. Of the sample, approximately 4.1% is held by the ten largest clones. Specimen: tumor-infiltrating memory CD4+ T cells sorted from the breast tumor. The cell subset or site label, read with the paper, signifies: memory CD4+ T cells, CD4+CD45RO+CD25-. Source of these receptors: a female donor with breast cancer.

In this sample, this clonotype turned up many times. The chain employs TRBV6-2 or TRBV6-3 and TRBJ2-7, with no clear D. This CDR3 has 11 residues. Germline CDR1 is MNHEY and CDR2 is SVGEGT. The V gene lost 3 bases and the J gene lost 5 bases, with 5 bases spanning the gap. The CDR3 protein is CASSYFNEQYF. CDR3 in DNA: TGTGCCAGCAGTTATTTCAACGAGCAGTACTTC.

This clonotype occurred once. An end of the junction does not agree with germline; a read error may underlie this. The chain combines TRBV6-5 with TRBJ2-7, with D perhaps TRBD1 (5 bases). This CDR3 spans 14 amino acids. The germline V gene encodes CDR1 MNHEY and CDR2 SVGAGI. Here the CDR3 reads CTSSSRVGVDEQYF. The CDR3, as DNA: TGTACCAGCAGTTCCCGGGTAGGGGTGGACGAGCAGTACTTC.

The chain uses TRBV20-1 and TRBJ2-7; 13 bases align to TRBD2. The CDR3 runs 16 residues. In germline, CDR1 is DFQATT, CDR2 SNEGSKA (reference sequence). The trim removed 6 bases at V and 6 bases at J, leaving 14 bases unmatched. The CDR3 DNA is TGCAGTGCCAGTGGACTAGCGGGAGTAAAGGGTCTCGAGCAGTACTTC. Protein: CSASGLAGVKGLEQYF.

The chain uses TRBV12-3 or TRBV12-4 and TRBJ1-5, with a tentative D call TRBD1 (5 bases). V was pared by 6 bases and J by 4 bases, with 13 bases between. The CDR3 is 14 residues long. CDR3 amino acids: CASSPGDLNQPQHF. CDR3 DNA: TGTGCCAGCAGCCCCGGGGACCTTAATCAGCCCCAGCATTTT.